This entry describes one T cell receptor (beta chain). The entry originates in a study of blood T cell repertoires in COVID-19. Some clones are missing from TCRdb's copy, which holds only in-frame ones; the method was immunoSEQ multiplex PCR. The sample carries roughly 200,000 clones, about 81% recorded once. Per germline, CDR1 SGHAT and CDR2 FQNNGV. The CDR3 contains 13 residues. The V end lost 1 base, the J end lost 8 bases, and 9 bases lay between the germline ends. The sequence derives from a man between 40 and 49 years old who had recovered from COVID-19. This rearrangement joins TRBV11-2 to TRBJ2-1, with D possibly TRBD1 on 5 matching bases. The sequencing sample was made of PBMCs or T cells enriched from blood (not recorded which). The CDR3 nucleotides read TGTGCCAGCAGCTTAGGGCAGGGCGATGAGCAGTTCTTC. It encodes CASSLGQGDEQFF.